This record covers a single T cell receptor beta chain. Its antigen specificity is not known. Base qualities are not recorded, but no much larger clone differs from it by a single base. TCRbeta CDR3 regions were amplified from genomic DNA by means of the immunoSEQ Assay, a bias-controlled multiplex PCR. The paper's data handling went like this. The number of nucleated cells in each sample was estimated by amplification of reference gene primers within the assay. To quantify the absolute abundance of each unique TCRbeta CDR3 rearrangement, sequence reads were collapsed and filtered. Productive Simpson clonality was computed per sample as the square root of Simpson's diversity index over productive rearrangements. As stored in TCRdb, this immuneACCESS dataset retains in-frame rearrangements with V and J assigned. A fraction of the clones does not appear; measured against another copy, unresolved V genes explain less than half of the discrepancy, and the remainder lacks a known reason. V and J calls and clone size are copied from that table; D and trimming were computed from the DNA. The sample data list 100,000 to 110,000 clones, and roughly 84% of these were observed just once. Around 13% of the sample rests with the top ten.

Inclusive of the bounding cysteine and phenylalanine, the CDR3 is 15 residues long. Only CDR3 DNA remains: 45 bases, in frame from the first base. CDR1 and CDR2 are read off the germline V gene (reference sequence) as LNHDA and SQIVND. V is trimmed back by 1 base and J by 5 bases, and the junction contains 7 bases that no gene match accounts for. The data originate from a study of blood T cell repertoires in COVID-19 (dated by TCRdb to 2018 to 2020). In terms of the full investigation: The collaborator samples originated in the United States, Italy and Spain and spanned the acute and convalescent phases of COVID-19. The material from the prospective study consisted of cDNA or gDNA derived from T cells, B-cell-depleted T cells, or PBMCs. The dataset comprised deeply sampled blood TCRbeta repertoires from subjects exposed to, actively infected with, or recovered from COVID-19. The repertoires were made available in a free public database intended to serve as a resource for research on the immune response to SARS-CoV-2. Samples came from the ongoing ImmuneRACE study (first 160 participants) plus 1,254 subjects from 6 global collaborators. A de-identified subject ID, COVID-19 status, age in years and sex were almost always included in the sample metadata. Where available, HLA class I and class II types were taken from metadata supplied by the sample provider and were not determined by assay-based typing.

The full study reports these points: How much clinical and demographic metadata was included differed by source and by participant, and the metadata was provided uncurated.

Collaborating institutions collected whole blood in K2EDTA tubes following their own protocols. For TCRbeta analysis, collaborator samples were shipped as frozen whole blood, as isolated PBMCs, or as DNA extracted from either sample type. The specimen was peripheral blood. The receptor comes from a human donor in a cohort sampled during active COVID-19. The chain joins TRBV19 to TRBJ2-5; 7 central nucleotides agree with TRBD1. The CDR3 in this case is CASSIGQGGPETQYF. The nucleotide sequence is TGTGCCAGTAGTATAGGGCAAGGGGGCCCGGAGACCCAGTACTTC.